This T cell receptor beta chain stems from a study of T cell repertoires in cytomegalovirus infection. Study-level information: Epitope selection comprised recently identified HLA-C-restricted CMV epitopes and well-studied HLA-B-restricted CMV epitopes.

In TCRdb, the reads were re-called with MiXCR into one record per CDR3 protein. The data hold about 220,000 distinct CDR3 sequences, with around 40% observed a single time. Points from the study as a whole: HLA-C-restricted, CMV-specific TCR beta clonotypes were dominant ex vivo.

Worth noting for this clonotype: As yet, its antigen is unknown.

This CDR3 contains 14 residues. Germline V gene sequence: CDR1 SGHVT, CDR2 SQSDAQ. V was pared by 4 bases and J by 2 bases, with 12 bases between. The V gene is TRBV7-4, the J gene TRBJ2-7; D is uncertain. The sequenced sample was CD8+ T cells from cultured PBMCs, obtained from culture after CMV antigen stimulation. This sequence originates from a human donor in good health (CMV status not recorded). Some clones in this sample may be carry-over from other donors' samples. The CDR3 nucleotides read TGTGCCAGCAGCTCTACCCCATCCCCCTACGAGCAGTACTTC. This translates into CASSSTPSPYEQYF.